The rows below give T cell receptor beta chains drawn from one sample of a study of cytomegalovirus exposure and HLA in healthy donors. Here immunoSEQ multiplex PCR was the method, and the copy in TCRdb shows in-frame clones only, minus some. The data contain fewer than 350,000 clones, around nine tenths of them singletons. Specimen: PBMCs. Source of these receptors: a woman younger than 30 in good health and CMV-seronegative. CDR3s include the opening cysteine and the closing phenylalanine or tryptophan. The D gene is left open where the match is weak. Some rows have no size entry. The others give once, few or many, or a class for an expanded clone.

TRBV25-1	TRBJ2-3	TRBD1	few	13	TGTGCCAGCAGTGGACAGGGTATCGATACGCAGTATTTT	CASSGQGIDTQYF
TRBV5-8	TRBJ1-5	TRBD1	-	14	TGTGCCAGCAGGTCGGACAGGGCCGATCAGCCCCAGCATTTT	CASRSDRADQPQHF
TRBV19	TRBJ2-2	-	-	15	TGTGCCAGTAGTAAGAGGCACGGGTACACCGGGGAGCTGTTTTTT	CASSKRHGYTGELFF
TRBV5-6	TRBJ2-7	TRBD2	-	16	TGTGCCAGCAGCAATCGGCTAAAGCGGGAGACGTACGAGCAGTACTTC	CASSNRLKRETYEQYF
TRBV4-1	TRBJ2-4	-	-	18	TGCGCCAGCAGCCAAGGCCCACAGGGTAAGGGAGCCAAAAACATTCAGTACTTC	CASSQGPQGKGAKNIQYF
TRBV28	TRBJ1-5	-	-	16	TGTGCCAGCACCACAGGACAGAGGAATAGCAATCAGCCCCAGCATTTT	CASTTGQRNSNQPQHF
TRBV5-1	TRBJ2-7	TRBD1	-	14	TGCGCCAGCAGCTTGTCGACAGGGGAGCGCGAGCAGTACTTC	CASSLSTGEREQYF
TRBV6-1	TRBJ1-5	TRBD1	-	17	TGTGCCAGCAGTGACATGTTACAGGGGATTCAGGATCAGCCCCAGCATTTT	CASSDMLQGIQDQPQHF
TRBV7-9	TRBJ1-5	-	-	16	TGTGCCAGCAGCCCTGGGGGGGGGCTCGGGAATCAGCCCCAGCATTTT	CASSPGGGLGNQPQHF
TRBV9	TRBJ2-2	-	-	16	TGTGCCAGCAGCGCCCGAACTAGAGTTGACACCGGGGAGCTGTTTTTT	CASSARTRVDTGELFF
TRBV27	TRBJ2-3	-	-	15	TGTGCCAGCAGCCCACTGAGGGGGGGGACAGATACGCAGTATTTT	CASSPLRGGTDTQYF
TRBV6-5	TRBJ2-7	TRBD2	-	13	TGTGCCAGCGGGACTAGCGGCTCCTACGAGCAGTACTTC	CASGTSGSYEQYF
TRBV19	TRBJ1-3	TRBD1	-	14	TGTGCCAGCAACAGGGGATCATCTGGAAACACCATATATTTT	CASNRGSSGNTIYF
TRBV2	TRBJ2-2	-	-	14	TGTGCCAGCAGGTTGCGGGCGAACACCGGGGAGCTGTTTTTT	CASRLRANTGELFF
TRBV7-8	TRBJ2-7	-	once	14	TGTGCCAGCACCGTCATGGCTAGTACCTACGAGCAGTACTTC	CASTVMASTYEQYF
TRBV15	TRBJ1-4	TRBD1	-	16	TGTGCCACCAGCAGATCCCTGACAGGGGGCGATGAAAAACTGTTTTTT	CATSRSLTGGDEKLFF
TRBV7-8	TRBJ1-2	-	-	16	TGTGCCAGCAGCTTAGGCGGGGGGCGTAGGGACTATGGCTACACCTTC	CASSLGGGRRDYGYTF